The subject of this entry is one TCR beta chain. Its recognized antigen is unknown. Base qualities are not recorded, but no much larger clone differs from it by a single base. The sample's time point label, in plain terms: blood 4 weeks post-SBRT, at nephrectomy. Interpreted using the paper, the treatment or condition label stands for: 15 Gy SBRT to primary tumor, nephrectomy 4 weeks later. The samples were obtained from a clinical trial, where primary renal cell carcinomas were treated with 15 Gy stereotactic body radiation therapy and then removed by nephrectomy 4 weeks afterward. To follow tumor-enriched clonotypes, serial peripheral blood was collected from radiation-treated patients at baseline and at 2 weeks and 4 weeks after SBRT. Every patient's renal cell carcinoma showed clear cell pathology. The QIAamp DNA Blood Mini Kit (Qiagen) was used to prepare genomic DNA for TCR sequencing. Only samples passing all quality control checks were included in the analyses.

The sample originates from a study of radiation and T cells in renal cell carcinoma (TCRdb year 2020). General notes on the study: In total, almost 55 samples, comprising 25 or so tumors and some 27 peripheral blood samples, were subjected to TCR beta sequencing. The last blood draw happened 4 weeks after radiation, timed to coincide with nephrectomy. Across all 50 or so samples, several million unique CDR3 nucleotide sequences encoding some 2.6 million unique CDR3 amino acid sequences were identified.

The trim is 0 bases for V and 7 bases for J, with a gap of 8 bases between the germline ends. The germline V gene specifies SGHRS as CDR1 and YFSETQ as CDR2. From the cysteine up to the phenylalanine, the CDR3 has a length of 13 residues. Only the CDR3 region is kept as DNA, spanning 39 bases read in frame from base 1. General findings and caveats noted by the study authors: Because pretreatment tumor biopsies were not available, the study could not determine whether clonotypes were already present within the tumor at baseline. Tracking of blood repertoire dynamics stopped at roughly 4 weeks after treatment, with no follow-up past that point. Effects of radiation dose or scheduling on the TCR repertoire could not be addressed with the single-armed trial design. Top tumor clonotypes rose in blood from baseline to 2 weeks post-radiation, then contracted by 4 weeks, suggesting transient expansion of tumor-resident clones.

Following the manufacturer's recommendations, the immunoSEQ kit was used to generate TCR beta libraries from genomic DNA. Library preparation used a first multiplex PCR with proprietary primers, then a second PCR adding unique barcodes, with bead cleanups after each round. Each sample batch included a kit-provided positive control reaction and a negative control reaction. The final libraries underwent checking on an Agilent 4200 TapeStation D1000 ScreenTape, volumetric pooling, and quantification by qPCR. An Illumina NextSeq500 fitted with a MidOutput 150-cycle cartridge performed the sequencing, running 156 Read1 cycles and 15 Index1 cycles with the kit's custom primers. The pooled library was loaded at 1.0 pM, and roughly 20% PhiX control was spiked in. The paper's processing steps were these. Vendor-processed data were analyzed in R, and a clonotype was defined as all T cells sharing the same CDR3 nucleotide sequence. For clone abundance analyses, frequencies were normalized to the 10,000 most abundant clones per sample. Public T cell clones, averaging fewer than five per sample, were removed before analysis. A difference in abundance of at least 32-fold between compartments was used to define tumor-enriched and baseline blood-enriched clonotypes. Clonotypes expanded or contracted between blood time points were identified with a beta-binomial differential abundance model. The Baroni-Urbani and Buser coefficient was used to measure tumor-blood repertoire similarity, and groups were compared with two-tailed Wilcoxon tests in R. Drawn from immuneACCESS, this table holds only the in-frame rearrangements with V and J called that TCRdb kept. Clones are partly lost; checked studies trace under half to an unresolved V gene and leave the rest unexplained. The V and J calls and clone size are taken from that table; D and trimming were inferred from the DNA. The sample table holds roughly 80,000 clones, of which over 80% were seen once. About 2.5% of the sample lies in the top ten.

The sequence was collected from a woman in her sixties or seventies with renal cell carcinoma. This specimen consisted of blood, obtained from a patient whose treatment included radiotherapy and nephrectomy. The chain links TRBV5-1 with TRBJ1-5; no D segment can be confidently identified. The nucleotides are TGCGCCAGCAGCTTGGCGGGAGGCCAGCCCCAGCATTTT. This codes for CASSLAGGQPQHF. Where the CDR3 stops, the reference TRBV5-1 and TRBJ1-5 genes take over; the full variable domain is KAGVTQTPRYLIKTRGQQVTLSCSPISGHRSVSWYQQTPGQGLQFLFEYFSETQRNKGNFPGRFSGRQFSNSRSEMNVSTLELGDSALYLCASSLAGGQPQHFGDGTRLSIL.